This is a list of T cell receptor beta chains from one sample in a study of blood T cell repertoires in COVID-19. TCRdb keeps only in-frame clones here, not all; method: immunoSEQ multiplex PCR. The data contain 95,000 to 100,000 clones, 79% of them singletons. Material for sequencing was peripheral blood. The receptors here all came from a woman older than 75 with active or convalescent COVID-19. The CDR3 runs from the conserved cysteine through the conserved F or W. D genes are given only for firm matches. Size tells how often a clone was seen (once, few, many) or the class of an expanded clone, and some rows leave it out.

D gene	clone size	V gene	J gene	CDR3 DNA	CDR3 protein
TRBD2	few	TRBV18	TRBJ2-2	TGTGCCAGCTCACCGAATAGCGGGAGGGCCTCCGGGGAGCTGTTTTTT	CASSPNSGRASGELFF
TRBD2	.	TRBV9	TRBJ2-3	TGTGCCAGCAGCGAAGGACTAGCGGGAGGATCGGATACGCAGTATTTT	CASSEGLAGGSDTQYF
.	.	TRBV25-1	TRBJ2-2	TGTGCCAGCAGTCTAAGCTCGAACACCGGGGAGCTGTTTTTT	CASSLSSNTGELFF
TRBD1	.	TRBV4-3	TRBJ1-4	TGCGCCAGCAGCCAACGTGGCCGGGACAGGGGCGAAAAACTGTTTTTT	CASSQRGRDRGEKLFF
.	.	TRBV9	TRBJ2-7	TGTGCCAGCAGCGTAGGCGGGGCTGCCGACGAGCAGTACTTC	CASSVGGAADEQYF
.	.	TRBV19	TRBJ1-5	TGTGCCAGTAGTCCAGGGGGCAATCAGCCCCAGCATTTT	CASSPGGNQPQHF
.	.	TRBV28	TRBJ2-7	TGTGCCAGCAGCCTCCCCGGGGACACCTACTACGAGCAGTACTTC	CASSLPGDTYYEQYF
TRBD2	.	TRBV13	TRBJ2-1	TGTGCCAGCACCGAGGGACTAGCGGGAATAAATGAGCAGTTCTTC	CASTEGLAGINEQFF
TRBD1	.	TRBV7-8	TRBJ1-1	TGTGCCAGCAGCCCAAGGACAGGGGGCCTCACTGAAGCTTTCTTT	CASSPRTGGLTEAFF
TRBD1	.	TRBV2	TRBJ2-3	TGTGCCAGCAGGAAACAGGGGTCCACAGATACGCAGTATTTT	CASRKQGSTDTQYF
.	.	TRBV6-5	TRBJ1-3	TGTGCCACCAAAGGGGTTAGGAGTGGAAACACCATATATTTT	CATKGVRSGNTIYF
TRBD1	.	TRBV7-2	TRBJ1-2	TGTGCCAGCAGCCCCGGACAGGGGGCGGAGGATAGCTACACCTTC	CASSPGQGAEDSYTF
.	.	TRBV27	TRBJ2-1	TGTGCCAGCAGTTCAGGGCAGGGGCTTGGGCGAACCAATGAGCAGTTCTTC	CASSSGQGLGRTNEQFF
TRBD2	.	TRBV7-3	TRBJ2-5	TGTGCCAGCAGCTTACTTCCTAGCGGGAGTGGCGGGACCCAGTACTTC	CASSLLPSGSGGTQYF
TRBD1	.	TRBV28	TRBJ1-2	TGTGCCAGCAGTTTAATCATCAGGGGGTATGGCTACACCTTC	CASSLIIRGYGYTF
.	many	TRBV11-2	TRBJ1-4	TGTGCCAGCAGCTTCGGACAGTTGAATAATGAAAAACTGTTTTTT	CASSFGQLNNEKLFF
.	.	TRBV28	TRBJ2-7	TGTGCCAGCACTGGGAGCGAGCAGTACTTC	CASTGSEQYF
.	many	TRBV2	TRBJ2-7	TGTGCCAGCAGTGATTTGGTTAAGAGCGGAGAGCAGTACTTC	CASSDLVKSGEQYF
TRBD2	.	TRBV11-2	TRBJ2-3	TGTGCCAGCAGCTTAGGACTAGCGGGAGCAGATACGCAGTATTTT	CASSLGLAGADTQYF
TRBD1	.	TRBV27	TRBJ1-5	TGTGCCAGCAGCCTTATGCGGACAGGGGATAGCAATCAGCCCCAGCATTTT	CASSLMRTGDSNQPQHF
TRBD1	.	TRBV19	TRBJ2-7	TGTGCCAGTAGTATGGGGACAGGGCTCTCCTACGAGCAGTACTTC	CASSMGTGLSYEQYF
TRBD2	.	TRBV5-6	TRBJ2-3	TGTGCCAGCAGCTTATTAGCGGGAGACCGAGATACGCAGTATTTT	CASSLLAGDRDTQYF
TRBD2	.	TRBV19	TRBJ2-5	TGTGCCAGTAGGGAATTGACTAGCGGGAGAGAGACCCAGTACTTC	CASRELTSGRETQYF
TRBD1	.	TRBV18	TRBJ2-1	TGTGCCAGCTCACAGCCCCCGGACAGGGGACCTAATGAGCAGTTCTTC	CASSQPPDRGPNEQFF